What follows describes a single T cell receptor beta chain. Its antigen is unknown. These data originate in a study of OX40 agonist ivuxolimab in advanced cancers. Study background: The diagnoses of dose-escalation patients were hepatocellular carcinoma, melanoma, renal cell or head and neck cancer.

TCRdb's copy holds only in-frame clones and misses some; the assay was immunoSEQ multiplex PCR. The table has 8,000 or so clones, 90% seen once. Autoimmune disease history or systemic immunosuppression disqualified patients. Blood sampling took place at baseline, cycle 4 day 1, and cycle 7 day 1. This CDR3 is 8 amino acids long. Per the germline V gene, CDR1 is GTSNPN and CDR2 is SVGIG (reference sequence). Trimming removed 3 bases at V and 16 bases at J, with 7 bases between. Study-wide results and limits: Circulating CD4+ and CD8+ T cells showed clonal expansion by week 6 at 0.1 to 3.0 mg/kg.

The sequences come from CD4+ or CD8+ T cells sorted from blood, collected in a trial of the OX40 agonist ivuxolimab. This clonotype was sampled from an adult with an advanced solid tumor such as melanoma, head and neck, liver or kidney cancer. The V call is TRBV30, the J call TRBJ1-5; D not certain. The CDR3 spells CAWRPPHF. DNA of the CDR3: TGTGCCTGGAGGCCCCCCCATTTT.